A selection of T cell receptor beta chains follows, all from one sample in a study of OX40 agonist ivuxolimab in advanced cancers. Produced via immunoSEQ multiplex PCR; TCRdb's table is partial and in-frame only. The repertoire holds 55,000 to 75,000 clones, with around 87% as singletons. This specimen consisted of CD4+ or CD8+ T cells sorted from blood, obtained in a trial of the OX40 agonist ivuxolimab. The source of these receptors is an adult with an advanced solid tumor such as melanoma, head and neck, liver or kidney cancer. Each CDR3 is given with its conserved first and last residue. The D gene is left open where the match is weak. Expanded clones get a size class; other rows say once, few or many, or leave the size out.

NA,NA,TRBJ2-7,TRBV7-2,TGTGCCAGCAATCTGGGGGGGGCGACATCATACGAGCAGTACTTC,CASNLGGATSYEQYF
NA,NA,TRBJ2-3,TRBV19,TGTGCCAGTAGGGCTACTTTAGCCGCTCACAGGGATACGCAGTATTTT,CASRATLAAHRDTQYF
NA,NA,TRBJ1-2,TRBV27,TGTGCCAGCAGTTTATCGACTAGGACGGGAAACTATGGCTACACCTTC,CASSLSTRTGNYGYTF
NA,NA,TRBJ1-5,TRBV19,TGTGCCAGTAGCCGTAGGGGGGATAGCAATCAGCCCCAGCATTTT,CASSRRGDSNQPQHF
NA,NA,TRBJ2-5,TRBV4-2,TGTGCCAGCAGCCAAGTTAGAGAGACCCAGTACTTC,CASSQVRETQYF
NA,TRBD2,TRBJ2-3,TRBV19,TGTGCCAGTAAAGCGGGAGGGCCTAGGGATACGCAGTATTTT,CASKAGGPRDTQYF
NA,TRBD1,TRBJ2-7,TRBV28,TGTGCCAGCAGGCCCGCAGGGGGCTTCTACGAGCAGTACTTC,CASRPAGGFYEQYF
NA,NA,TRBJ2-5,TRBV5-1,TGCGCCAGCAGCTCGGGCCCCTCTTGGGAGACCCAGTACTTC,CASSSGPSWETQYF
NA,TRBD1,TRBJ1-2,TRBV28,TGTGCCAGCAGTTTAATTGGGACAGGGGATGGAGGCTACACCTTC,CASSLIGTGDGGYTF
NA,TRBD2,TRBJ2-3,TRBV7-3,TGTGCCAGCAGCCCGAGGGGACTAGTGGCGTTAAGCACAGATACGCAGTATTTT,CASSPRGLVALSTDTQYF
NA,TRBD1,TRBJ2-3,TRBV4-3,TGCGCCAGCAGCCAAGATGCGACAGGGGCCGGGACAGATACGCAGTATTTT,CASSQDATGAGTDTQYF
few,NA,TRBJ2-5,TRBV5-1,TGCGCCAGCAGCTTGGATACAGAGACCCAGTACTTC,CASSLDTETQYF
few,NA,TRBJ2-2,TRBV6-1,TGTGCCAGCAGTCCCCCCATAGAAACCGGGGAGCTGTTTTTT,CASSPPIETGELFF
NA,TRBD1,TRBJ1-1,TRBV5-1,TGCGCCAGCAGCACCGGACAGGCTAACACTGAAGCTTTCTTT,CASSTGQANTEAFF
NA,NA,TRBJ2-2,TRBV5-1,TGCGCCAGCAGCTTGGAGGGCAGCACCGGGGAGCTGTTTTTT,CASSLEGSTGELFF
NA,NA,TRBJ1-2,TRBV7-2,TGTGCCAGCAGCTTAGAGACTGTCTATGGCTACACCTTC,CASSLETVYGYTF
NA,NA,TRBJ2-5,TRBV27,TGTGCCAGCAAGAAGCGTTTACAAGAGACCCAGTACTTC,CASKKRLQETQYF
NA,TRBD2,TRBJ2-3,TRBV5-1,TGCGCCAGCAGCTCCGGGACTAGCGTTGACACAGATACGCAGTATTTT,CASSSGTSVDTDTQYF
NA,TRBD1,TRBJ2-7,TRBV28,TGTGCCAGCAGTTTTACCGGGACAGGGGCCTACGAGCAGTACTTC,CASSFTGTGAYEQYF
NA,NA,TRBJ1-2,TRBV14,TGTGCCAGCAGCCAAGAAACGTACTATGGCTACACCTTC,CASSQETYYGYTF
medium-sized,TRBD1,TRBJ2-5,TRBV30,TGTGCCTGGAGTACGGGACAGGGGATCCAAGAGACCCAGTACTTC,CAWSTGQGIQETQYF
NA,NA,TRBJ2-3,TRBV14,TGTGCCAGCAGCCCTATCAGAGATACGCAGTATTTT,CASSPIRDTQYF
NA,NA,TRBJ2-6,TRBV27,TGTGCCAGCAGCAGCATGCTCTCTGGGGCCAACGTCCTGACTTTC,CASSSMLSGANVLTF
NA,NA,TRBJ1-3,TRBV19,TGTGCCAGTAGCCAAGACCGCGCAGCCTCTGGAAACACCATATATTTT,CASSQDRAASGNTIYF
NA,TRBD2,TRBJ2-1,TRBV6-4,TGTGCCAGCAGTACCGGGACTAGCGCGACCTACAATGAGCAGTTCTTC,CASSTGTSATYNEQFF
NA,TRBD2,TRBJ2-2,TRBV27,TGTGCCAGCAGTTTATTCGGGAGGGCAAACACCGGGGAGCTGTTTTTT,CASSLFGRANTGELFF
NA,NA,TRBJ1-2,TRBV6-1,TGTGCCAGCAGTGAAGGAGTGAGGCTATGGGGCTACACCTTC,CASSEGVRLWGYTF
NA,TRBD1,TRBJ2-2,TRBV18,TGTGCCAGCTCACCAAAACAGGGGACCGGGGAGCTGTTTTTT,CASSPKQGTGELFF
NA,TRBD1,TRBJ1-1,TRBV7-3,TGTGCCAGCAGCTTAATGGGACAGCTACAAATCGAGAACACTGAAGCTTTCTTT,CASSLMGQLQIENTEAFF
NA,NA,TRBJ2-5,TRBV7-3,TGTGCCAGCAGCACCGGGGAGACCCAGTACTTC,CASSTGETQYF
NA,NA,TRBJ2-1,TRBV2,TGTGCCAGCAGTGAGGGAGTTTACAATGAGCAGTTCTTC,CASSEGVYNEQFF
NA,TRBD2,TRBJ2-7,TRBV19,TGTGCCAGTAGCCCTAGTGGGACTAGCGGGAGGGCCTGGAACGAGCAGTACTTC,CASSPSGTSGRAWNEQYF
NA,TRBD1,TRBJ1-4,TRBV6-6,TGTGCCAGCAGTTACTCACCGGGACAGGGTATGGAAAAACTGTTTTTT,CASSYSPGQGMEKLFF
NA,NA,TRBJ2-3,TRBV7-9,TGTGCCAGCAGCCCTAGTGGTGGAAATACGCAGTATTTT,CASSPSGGNTQYF
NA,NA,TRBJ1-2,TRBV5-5,TGTGCCAGCAGCTTGAGGACAGCCTATGGCTACACCTTC,CASSLRTAYGYTF
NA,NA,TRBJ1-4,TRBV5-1,TGCGCCAGCAGCACGAGCTCAACTAATGAAAAACTGTTTTTT,CASSTSSTNEKLFF
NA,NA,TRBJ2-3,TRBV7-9,TGTGCCAGCAGCTCCCGCGGCAGGGGGGTAGATACGCAGTATTTT,CASSSRGRGVDTQYF
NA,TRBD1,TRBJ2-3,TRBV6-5,TGTGCCAGCAGTTACTCGCAACAGGGGCGTGGAGATACGCAGTATTTT,CASSYSQQGRGDTQYF
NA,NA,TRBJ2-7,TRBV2,TGTGCCAGCAGTAAGATGGAGACCTACGAGCAGTACTTC,CASSKMETYEQYF
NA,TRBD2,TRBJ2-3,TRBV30,TGTGCCTGGAGTGTACTTCGGACTAGCGGTGGAGATACGCAGTATTTT,CAWSVLRTSGGDTQYF
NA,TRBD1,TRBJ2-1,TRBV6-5,TGTGCCAGCAGTTACCGGGACAGGATGGACAATGAGCAGTTCTTC,CASSYRDRMDNEQFF
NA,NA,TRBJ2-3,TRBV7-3,TGTGCCAGCGGGTTGAGGGATCCAGATACGCAGTATTTT,CASGLRDPDTQYF
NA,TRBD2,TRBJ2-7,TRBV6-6,TGTGCCAGCAGAAGGACTAGCGACTCCTACGAGCAGTACTTC,CASRRTSDSYEQYF
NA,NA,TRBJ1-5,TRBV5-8,TGTGCCAGCAGCAATCGCGGGAGCAATCAGCCCCAGCATTTT,CASSNRGSNQPQHF
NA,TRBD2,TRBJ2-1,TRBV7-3,TGTGCCAGCAGCCCAGGACTAGCGGGAGCTTCTTACGATGAGCAGTTCTTC,CASSPGLAGASYDEQFF
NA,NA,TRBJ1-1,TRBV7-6,TGTGCCAGCAGTTCTCGAGAGGGTAGCACTGAAGCTTTCTTT,CASSSREGSTEAFF
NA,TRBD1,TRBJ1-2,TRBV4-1,TGCGCCAGCAGCCTACGGACAGGGGGTGGTTATGGCTACACCTTC,CASSLRTGGGYGYTF
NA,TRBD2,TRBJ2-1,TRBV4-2,TGTACCAGCAGCCAAGGCTTAGCGGGAGGGCCTTCCTACAATGAGCAGTTCTTC,CTSSQGLAGGPSYNEQFF
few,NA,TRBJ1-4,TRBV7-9,TGTGCCAGCAGCCTGGGGAGCTCTAATGAAAAACTGTTTTTT,CASSLGSSNEKLFF
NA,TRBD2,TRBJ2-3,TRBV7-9,TGTGCCAGCAGCCTCCGGACTAGTAGCACAGATACGCAGTATTTT,CASSLRTSSTDTQYF
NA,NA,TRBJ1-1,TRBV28,TGTGCCAGCAAGGAGGTCATTAACACTGAAGCTTTCTTT,CASKEVINTEAFF
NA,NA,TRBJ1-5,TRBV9,TGTGCCAGCAGCCCCCATTTGGATAGCAATCAGCCCCAGCATTTT,CASSPHLDSNQPQHF
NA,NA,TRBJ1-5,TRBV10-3,TGTGCCATCAGGCAGGGTAACAATCAGCCCCAGCATTTT,CAIRQGNNQPQHF
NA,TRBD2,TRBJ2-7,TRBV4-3,TGCGCCAGCAGCCAAGAGTGGACTAGCGGCCGGGTGGAGCAGTACTTC,CASSQEWTSGRVEQYF